The 21 T cell receptor beta chains given below trace back to one sample, sequenced in a study of CD8 T cells in ankylosing spondylitis. Study conclusions and caveats: Ankylosing spondylitis blood appeared to be characterized by a TCR beta motif of fewer than ten highly homologous variants.

Which antigens these TCRs recognize remains unknown. TCRdb ran MiXCR on the 5' RACE reads and lists one entry per CDR3 protein. The repertoire has 300,000 to 400,000 distinct CDR3 sequences, about 20% of them found once; the top ten carry about 17%. Specimen: blood, either unsorted or a sorted T cell fraction (not recorded which). The receptors come from a male donor with ankylosing spondylitis.

The chain has TRBV6-5 and TRBJ1-6; a weak D match, TRBD1 (5 bases). Between the trimmed V and J ends, which lost 0 bases and 7 bases, there was a span of 7 bases. CDR3 length: 14 residues. Per the germline V gene, CDR1 is MNHEY and CDR2 is SVGAGI. The CDR3 nucleotides read TGTGCCAGCAGTTACTCTGACAGCAATTCACCCCTCCACTTT. This translates into CASSYSDSNSPLHF.

The rearrangement joins TRBV5-1 to TRBJ2-3, with 8 positions matching TRBD2. The germline V gene has CDR1 SGHRS and CDR2 YFSETQ. There are 16 residues in the CDR3. Unmatched junction bases numbered 12, after V lost 2 bases and J lost 7 bases. The CDR3 DNA sequence: TGCGCCAGCAGCTTCTCCCCTTCGGGAGGGCCGAATACGCAGTATTTT. It specifies CASSFSPSGGPNTQYF.

This clonotype was counted only a few times. The chain has TRBV10-3 and TRBJ1-5; D is unresolved. This CDR3 spans 17 amino acids. Trimming shortened V by 3 bases and J by 4 bases, and 19 bases separated the two germline ends. In germline, CDR1 is ENHRY, CDR2 SYGVKD. The CDR3, as DNA: TGTGCCATCAGTGAACAAAAACAGCCGACTGGAAATCAGCCCCAGCATTTT. As protein: CAISEQKQPTGNQPQHF.

The rearrangement joins TRBV29-1 to TRBJ2-7; tentatively, D is TRBD1 (7 bases). Germline V gene lookup returns CDR1 SQVTM and CDR2 ANQGSEA. Trimming took 4 bases from V and 5 from J, leaving 21 bases between them. The CDR3 length is 15 residues. CDR3 sequence: CSVASTGEASHEQYF. The CDR3, as DNA: TGCAGCGTTGCCTCTACAGGGGAGGCGTCCCACGAGCAGTACTTC.

This clonotype was detected many times. The rearrangement links TRBV29-1 to TRBJ2-1; a possible D gene is TRBD2 (7 bases). Between the trimmed V and J ends, which lost 6 bases and 4 bases, there was a span of 10 bases. This CDR3 region has 12 residues. Germline V gene lookup returns CDR1 SQVTM and CDR2 ANQGSEA. The CDR3 DNA follows: TGCAGCGTAGGGGGGGGGTACAATGAGCAGTTCTTC. It translates to CSVGGGYNEQFF.

The genes are TRBV28 and TRBJ1-1, with unresolved D. The CDR3 extends over 14 amino acids. Germline assignment: CDR1 MDHEN and CDR2 SYDVKM. V was pared by 5 bases and J by 4 bases, with 14 bases between. Written as DNA, the CDR3 is TGTGCCAGCAGTAGAGAAAGAGGTACCACTGAAGCTTTCTTT. Translated, it gives CASSRERGTTEAFF.

CDR3 protein: CSAGSRSGNTIYF. The CDR3 bases are TGCAGTGCTGGTTCTCGCTCTGGAAACACCATATATTTT. The chain combines TRBV20-1 with TRBJ1-3, with no clear D. The CDR3 is 13 amino acids. Trimming removed 5 bases at V and 0 bases at J, with 8 bases between. The germline V gene encodes CDR1 DFQATT and CDR2 SNEGSKA (reference sequence).

The CDR3 sequence is CASSEAGQSLYGYTF. The CDR3 DNA reads as TGTGCCAGCAGCGAAGCCGGGCAGTCCCTCTATGGCTACACCTTC. The rearrangement links TRBV4-2 to TRBJ1-2, with D unresolved. Looked up from germline, CDR1 is LGHNA and CDR2 is YNFKEQ. V gave up 5 bases and J gave up 4 bases, with 17 bases separating them. The CDR3 is 15 residues long.

There are a few counts of this clonotype. V is TRBV6-1 and J is TRBJ2-3; 7 positions agree with TRBD2. CDR3 length: 13 amino acids. Germline V lookup: CDR1 MNHNS, CDR2 SASEGT. V lost 6 bases and J lost 4; bases outside the gene matches: 4. For the CDR3, the DNA is TGTGCCAGCAGCCCGGGGGGTCCAGATACGCAGTATTTT. Residues: CASSPGGPDTQYF.

This rearrangement joins TRBV7-2 to TRBJ2-1; 11 bases agree with TRBD2. Unmatched junction bases numbered 7, after V lost 4 bases and J lost 5 bases. Germline CDR1 and CDR2: SGHTA and FQGNSA. This CDR3 has 16 amino acids. This CDR3 is CASSSTLAGDHNEQFF. CDR3 DNA sequence: TGTGCCAGCAGCTCCACACTAGCGGGAGACCACAATGAGCAGTTCTTC.

The chain couples TRBV6-1 to TRBJ2-2, with 14 bases lining up with TRBD2. V gave up 6 bases and J gave up 3 bases; unmatched junction bases: 12. Germline V gives CDR1 MNHNS, CDR2 SASEGT. The CDR3 sequence is 19 residues long. DNA for the CDR3: TGTGCCAGCAGCCGAATCCCGGGACTAGCGGGAGCGTACACCGGGGAGCTGTTTTTT. Residues: CASSRIPGLAGAYTGELFF.

This clonotype has just one count. The chain employs TRBV5-6 and TRBJ2-5; the D is unclear. The germline V and J ends were trimmed by 3 bases and 1 base, with 10 bases remaining between them. Germline V gene sequence: CDR1 SGHDT, CDR2 YYEEEE. The CDR3 has 14 amino acids. CDR3 nucleotides: TGTGCCAGCAGCTCCCAGGCAATCCAAGAGACCCAGTACTTC. Translation: CASSSQAIQETQYF.

This clonotype was found a few times. The chain combines TRBV27 with TRBJ1-1; D gene unclear. Germline V gene sequence: CDR1 MNHEY, CDR2 SMNVEV (reference sequence). V was clipped by 6 bases and J by 1 base, with 9 bases between them. The CDR3 is 13 amino acids. The CDR3 nucleotides read TGTGCCAGCAGCATAAGGGAGAACACTGAAGCTTTCTTT. Translated, it gives CASSIRENTEAFF.

This clonotype was found a few times. V gene TRBV4-2 combines with J gene TRBJ2-2; no reliable D call. Germline-derived CDR1 and CDR2 are LGHNA and YNFKEQ. The CDR3 is made up of 15 amino acids. Trimming removed 3 bases at V and 9 bases at J, with 17 bases between. The CDR3 sequence: CASSQEGQTPRELFF. The CDR3 DNA reads TGTGCCAGCAGCCAGGAAGGGCAGACCCCCCGGGAGCTGTTTTTT.

V gene TRBV2 combines with J gene TRBJ2-5; D is possibly TRBD1 or TRBD2 (5 bases each). The CDR3 is made up of 17 amino acids. V lost 0 bases, J lost 5 bases, and 19 bases lay in between. Germline CDR1 reads SNHLY; CDR2 reads FYNNEI. In DNA form, the CDR3 reads TGTGCCAGCAGTGAAGCATCGGCGAGCCTGGGACGGGAGACCCAGTACTTC. This codes for CASSEASASLGRETQYF.

The CDR3 nucleotides read TGCGCCAGCAGCTTGGTAACGACGGACTACAATGAGCAGTTCTTC. This encodes CASSLVTTDYNEQFF. V usage is TRBV5-1 and J usage is TRBJ2-1, with D unresolved. There are 15 residues in the CDR3. V shed 0 bases and J shed 3 bases, with 10 bases lying between them. Germline loops: CDR1 SGHRS, CDR2 YFSETQ.

The chain joins TRBV12-3 or TRBV12-4 to TRBJ2-1; possible D gene TRBD1, 6 bases. V lost 5 bases to trimming and J lost 9 bases, with 14 bases between them. There are 13 residues in the CDR3. CDR3 loop: CASSPDRPGEQFF. CDR3 nucleotide sequence: TGTGCCAGCAGTCCGGACAGACCGGGTGAGCAGTTCTTC.

The genes are TRBV19 and TRBJ2-5; D uncertain. The CDR3 spans 13 residues. Trimming cost V 3 bases and J 5 bases, with 10 bases left between them. Per germline, CDR1 LNHDA and CDR2 SQIVND (reference sequence). CDR3 loop: CASSIGLGETQYF. CDR3 bases: TGTGCCAGTAGTATTGGCCTGGGGGAGACCCAGTACTTC.

The V and J genes are TRBV25-1 and TRBJ1-3; TRBD1 aligns across 7 bases. The CDR3 has 16 amino acids. V was clipped by 5 bases and J by 7 bases; unmatched bases: 14. Germline V gene lookup returns CDR1 MGHDK and CDR2 SYGVNS. The CDR3 DNA reads TGTGCCAGCAGTCAAGACAGACAGGGTGGATTGAACACCATATATTTT. Amino acid sequence: CASSQDRQGGLNTIYF.

The chain carries TRBV19 and TRBJ1-5; D uncertain. CDR1 LNHDA and CDR2 SQIVND come from the germline V gene (reference sequence). The CDR3 has 14 amino acids. V was shortened by 6 bases and J by 0 bases, with 9 bases between the two germline ends. The CDR3 protein is CASRKGNSNQPQHF. The CDR3 DNA reads as TGTGCCAGTAGGAAAGGAAATAGCAATCAGCCCCAGCATTTT.

The table lists this clonotype with a few counts. The chain carries TRBV20-1 and TRBJ2-1; D remains ambiguous. Germline assignment: CDR1 DFQATT and CDR2 SNEGSKA (reference sequence). The CDR3 has 11 residues. Trimming left V 4 bases short and J 6 bases short, with 7 bases between. CDR3 nucleotide sequence: TGCAGTGCTATTCAAGGCAATGAGCAGTTCTTC. It codes for CSAIQGNEQFF.